This T cell receptor (beta chain) stems from a study of blood T cells in healthy people across ages. This clonotype was counted between two and nine times. The CDR3 loop spans 13 amino acids. The V gene's germline CDR1 is SQVTM and CDR2 ANQGSEA. V shed 6 bases, J shed 1 base, and the junction held 5 bases outside the gene matches. Next came a second PCR, run for about 7 to 12 cycles, which used a sample-barcoded 5' primer along with a J-beta primer mix. Carrying 12 random nucleotides, a template-switch adaptor labeled each individual cDNA molecule. Sequencing yielded, for each sample, at least 3 million paired-end reads carrying CDR3. TCRdb re-called the 5' RACE reads through MiXCR, storing one row per CDR3 protein. The sample comprises approximately 1,000,000 distinct CDR3 sequences, around two fifths of which are singletons, and roughly 13% rests with the top ten.

The specimen sequenced was blood. The TCR sequence derives from a man younger than 35 in good health. J is TRBJ1-1 and V is TRBV29-1; 7 bases line up with TRBD1. The CDR3 loop reads CSVVRDRNTEAFF. DNA for the CDR3: TGCAGCGTGGTTAGGGACAGGAACACTGAAGCTTTCTTT.